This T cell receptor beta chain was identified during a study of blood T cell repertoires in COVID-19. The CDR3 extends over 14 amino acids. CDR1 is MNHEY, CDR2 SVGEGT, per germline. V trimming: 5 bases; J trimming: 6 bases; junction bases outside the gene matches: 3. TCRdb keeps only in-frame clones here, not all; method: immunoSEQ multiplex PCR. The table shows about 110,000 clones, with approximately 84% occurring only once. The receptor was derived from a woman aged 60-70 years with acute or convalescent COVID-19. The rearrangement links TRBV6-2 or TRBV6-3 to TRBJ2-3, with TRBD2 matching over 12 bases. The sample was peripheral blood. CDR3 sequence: CASSPGLAGDTQYF. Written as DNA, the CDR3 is TGTGCCAGCAGTCCCGGACTAGCGGGGGATACGCAGTATTTT.